This record covers a single T cell receptor beta chain. The antigen remains undetermined. This record belongs to a study of T cell repertoires in cytomegalovirus infection. Study at large: In public TCR beta signatures, there were indications of both CMV infection and matching HLA type. Whole-study results and caveats: Identification of carriers of CMV plus the relevant HLA was performed using cumulative public TCR beta family frequency. HLA-C-restricted CMV-specific TCR beta clonotypes prevailed in the ex vivo response.

TCRdb called the reads again in MiXCR, with one record for every CDR3 protein. Found here are a few hundred thousand distinct CDR3 sequences, roughly a third of them singletons; the top ten hold 15% to 20%. The germline gives CDR1 MDHEN, CDR2 SYDVKM. There are 15 residues in the CDR3. V gave up 2 bases and J gave up 3 bases, with 14 bases separating them. The source was cultured PBMCs, collected from culture after CMV antigen stimulation. The rearrangement uses TRBV28 and TRBJ2-7, with D perhaps TRBD2 (6 bases). The receptor was derived from a human donor in good health (CMV status not recorded). Some clones in this sample may be carry-over from other donors' samples. The CDR3 DNA follows: TGTGCCAGCAGTTTAGCGAGTAGCGGAGGCTACGAGCAGTACTTC. Its translation: CASSLASSGGYEQYF.